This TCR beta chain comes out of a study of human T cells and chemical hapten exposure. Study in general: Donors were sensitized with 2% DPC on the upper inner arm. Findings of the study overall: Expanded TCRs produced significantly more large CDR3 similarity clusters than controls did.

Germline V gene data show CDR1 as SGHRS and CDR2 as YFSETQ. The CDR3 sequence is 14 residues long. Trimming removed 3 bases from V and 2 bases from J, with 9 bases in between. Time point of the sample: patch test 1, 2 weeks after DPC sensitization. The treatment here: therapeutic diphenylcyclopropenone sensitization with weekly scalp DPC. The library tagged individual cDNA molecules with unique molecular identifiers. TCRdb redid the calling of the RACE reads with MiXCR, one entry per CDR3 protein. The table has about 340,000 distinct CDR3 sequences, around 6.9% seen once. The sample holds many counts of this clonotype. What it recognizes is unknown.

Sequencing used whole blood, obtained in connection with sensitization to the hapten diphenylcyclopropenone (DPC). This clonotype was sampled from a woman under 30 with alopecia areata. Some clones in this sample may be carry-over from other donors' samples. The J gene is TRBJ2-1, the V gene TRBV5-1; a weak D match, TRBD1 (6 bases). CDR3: CASSYRDTYNEQFF. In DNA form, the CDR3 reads TGCGCCAGCAGCTACCGGGACACCTACAATGAGCAGTTCTTC.